This TCR beta chain was documented in a study of blood T cell repertoires in COVID-19. Study in general: Material from acute and convalescent COVID-19 was sourced from the United States, Italy and Spain. T cells, B-cell-depleted T cells, or PBMCs supplied cDNA or gDNA.

In the original processing: Amplification from reference gene primers served as the basis for estimated nucleated cell counts. This table comes from immunoSEQ multiplex PCR, and its TCRdb copy is limited to in-frame clones, with some not included. That table furnishes V, J and clone size, whereas the DNA furnished D and trimming. The data show approximately 300,000 clones, with about 89% seen just once and around 4.4% held by the top ten. Between the trimmed V and J ends, which lost 8 bases and 4 bases, there was a span of 8 bases. The CDR3 is 11 amino acids. Germline assignment: CDR1 LGHNT and CDR2 FRNRAP.

The V and J genes are TRBV12-5 and TRBJ1-1, with D hard to call. The receptor was derived from a man in his forties with acute or convalescent COVID-19. Sequencing was performed on peripheral blood. The CDR3 sequence: CASSRVTEAFF. The DNA for the CDR3 is TGTGCTAGTTCGAGGGTCACTGAAGCTTTCTTT.